One and the same sample provided the 8 T cell receptor beta chains below, sequenced in a study of cytomegalovirus exposure and HLA in healthy donors (dated by TCRdb to between 2016 and 2019). Library preparation used the immunoSEQ multiplex PCR assay. The multiplex PCR relied on a mix of 60 forward primers for TCR Vbeta segments and 13 reverse primers for TCR Jbeta segments. TCRdb took over this immuneACCESS table, retaining in-frame rearrangements with V and J assigned. Such tables are incomplete; in checked studies, under half of the missing clones stem from an unresolved V gene, and the remainder is unexplained. This sample lists over 250,000 clones; approximately 70% were detected once. Under 3% of the sample goes to the ten largest clones. The sample was PBMCs. These receptors were collected from a female donor in good health and CMV-seronegative.

The chain has TRBV10-3 and TRBJ2-7, with a possible D match to TRBD1 (7 bases). CDR3 length: 17 residues. CDR1 and CDR2 from the germline V gene are ENHRY and SYGVKD. With 3 bases removed from V and 2 bases from J, the gap between germline ends came to 20 bases. DNA of the CDR3: TGTGCCATCAGTGATGGGGGAGGAATACAGGGGACCTACGAGCAGTACTTC. As protein: CAISDGGGIQGTYEQYF.

This rearrangement joins TRBV5-6 to TRBJ1-5; the D is unclear. Germline V gives CDR1 SGHDT, CDR2 YYEEEE. This CDR3 spans 15 amino acids. V lost 1 base, J lost 4 bases, and 12 bases lay in between. The CDR3 DNA follows: TGTGCCAGCAGCTTGATGACGGGGTTGAATCAGCCCCAGCATTTT. This translates into CASSLMTGLNQPQHF.

This chain uses TRBV7-8 with TRBJ2-1; a weak D match, TRBD1 (6 bases). The CDR3 totals 15 residues. The V gene lost 0 bases and the J gene lost 3 bases, with 9 bases spanning the gap. Germline CDR1 and CDR2: SGHVS and FQNEAQ. CDR3 in amino acids: CASSLAQGLYNEQFF. The CDR3 bases are TGTGCCAGCAGCTTAGCGCAGGGGCTCTACAATGAGCAGTTCTTC.

This clone was seen once. The rearrangement joins TRBV28 to TRBJ2-1, with a weak D call TRBD2 (6 bases). From germline, CDR1 is MDHEN and CDR2 SYDVKM. V was shortened by 5 bases and J by 10 bases, with 12 bases between the two germline ends. The CDR3 is 12 amino acids. CDR3 protein: CASSPIGREQFF. Written as DNA, the CDR3 is TGTGCCAGCAGTCCTATAGGGAGGGAGCAGTTCTTC.

The chain employs TRBV28 and TRBJ1-2, with 8 bases aligning to TRBD1. Germline V CDR1 and CDR2: MDHEN, SYDVKM. The CDR3 has 16 residues. V was pared by 1 base and J by 4 bases, with 8 bases of the junction left unmatched. CDR3: CASSLFRTGGSYGYTF. The CDR3 bases are TGTGCCAGCAGTTTATTCCGAACAGGGGGTTCCTATGGCTACACCTTC.

In this sample, this clone turned up once. The J gene is TRBJ1-4, the V gene TRBV9; tentatively, D is TRBD1 (6 bases). V was shortened by 4 bases and J by 3 bases, with 19 bases between the two germline ends. The germline V gene has CDR1 SGDLS and CDR2 YYNGEE. The CDR3 sequence is 17 residues long. CDR3 in DNA: TGTGCCAGCAGCATGGTGCCCTTGGGACACTCTAATGAAAAACTGTTTTTT. It encodes CASSMVPLGHSNEKLFF.

The gene calls are TRBV18 and TRBJ2-7, with 7 bases aligning to TRBD1. Losses at the gene ends were 4 bases for V and 2 bases for J; bases not matched to a gene: 2. This CDR3 has 13 residues. From germline, CDR1 is KGHSH and CDR2 LQKENI. The CDR3 DNA sequence: TGTGCCAGCTCACTGGGACAGACCTACGAGCAGTACTTC. It is translated as CASSLGQTYEQYF.

The chain links TRBV4-2 to TRBJ1-6; 9 bases map to TRBD1. Germline assignment: CDR1 LGHNA and CDR2 YNFKEQ. The CDR3 length is 15 residues. The V segment lost 4 bases and the J segment 8 bases; nucleotides outside the gene matches: 6. In nucleotides, the CDR3 is TGTGCCAGCAGCCTTGGACAGGGGACAGATTCACCCCTCCACTTT. Translating it yields CASSLGQGTDSPLHF.